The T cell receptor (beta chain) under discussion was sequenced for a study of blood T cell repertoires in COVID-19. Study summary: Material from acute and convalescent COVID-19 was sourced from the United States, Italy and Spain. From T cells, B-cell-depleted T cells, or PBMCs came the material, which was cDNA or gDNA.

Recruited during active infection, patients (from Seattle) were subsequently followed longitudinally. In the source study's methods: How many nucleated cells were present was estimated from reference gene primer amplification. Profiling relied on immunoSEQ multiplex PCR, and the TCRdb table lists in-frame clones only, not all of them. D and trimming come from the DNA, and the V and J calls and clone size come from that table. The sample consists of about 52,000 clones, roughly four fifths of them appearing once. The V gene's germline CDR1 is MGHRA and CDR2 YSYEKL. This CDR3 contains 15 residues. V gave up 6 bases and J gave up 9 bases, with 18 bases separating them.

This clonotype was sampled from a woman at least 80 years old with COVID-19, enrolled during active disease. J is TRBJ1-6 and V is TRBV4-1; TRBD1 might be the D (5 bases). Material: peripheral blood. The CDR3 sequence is CASRFGGSISSPLHF. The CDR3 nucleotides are TGCGCCAGCAGGTTCGGGGGGTCGATAAGTTCACCCCTCCACTTT.